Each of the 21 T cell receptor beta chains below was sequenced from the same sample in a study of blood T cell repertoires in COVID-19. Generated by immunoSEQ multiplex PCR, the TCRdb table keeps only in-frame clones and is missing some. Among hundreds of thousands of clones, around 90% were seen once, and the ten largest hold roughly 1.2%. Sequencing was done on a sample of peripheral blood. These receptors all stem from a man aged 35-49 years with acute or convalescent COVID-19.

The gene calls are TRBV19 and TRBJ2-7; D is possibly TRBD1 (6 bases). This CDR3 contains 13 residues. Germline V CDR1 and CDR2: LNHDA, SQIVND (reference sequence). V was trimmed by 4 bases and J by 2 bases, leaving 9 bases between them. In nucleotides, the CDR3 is TGTGCCAGTAGTAGCCGGGACACCTACGAGCAGTACTTC. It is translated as CASSSRDTYEQYF.

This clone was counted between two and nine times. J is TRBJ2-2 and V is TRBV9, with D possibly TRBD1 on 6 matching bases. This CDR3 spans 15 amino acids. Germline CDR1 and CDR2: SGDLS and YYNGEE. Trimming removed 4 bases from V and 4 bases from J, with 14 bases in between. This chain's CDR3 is CASSPGARGTGELFF. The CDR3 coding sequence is TGTGCCAGCAGCCCAGGGGCGAGGGGCACCGGGGAGCTGTTTTTT.

CDR3 protein: CASSSRKPGQESYNEQFF. CDR3 nucleotide sequence: TGTGCCAGCAGTTCGAGAAAACCGGGACAGGAGAGTTACAATGAGCAGTTCTTC. The V gene is TRBV27, the J gene TRBJ2-1; 8 bases agree with TRBD1. Losses at the gene ends were 4 bases for V and 4 bases for J; bases not matched to a gene: 15. This CDR3 region has 18 residues. Looked up from germline, CDR1 is MNHEY and CDR2 is SMNVEV (reference sequence).

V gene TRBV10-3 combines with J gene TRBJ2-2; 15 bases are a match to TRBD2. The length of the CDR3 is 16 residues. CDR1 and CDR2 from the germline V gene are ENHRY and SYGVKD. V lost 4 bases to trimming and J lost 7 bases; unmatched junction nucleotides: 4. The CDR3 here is CAISVGLAGGVGELFF. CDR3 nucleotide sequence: TGTGCCATCAGTGTGGGACTAGCGGGAGGAGTCGGGGAGCTGTTTTTT.

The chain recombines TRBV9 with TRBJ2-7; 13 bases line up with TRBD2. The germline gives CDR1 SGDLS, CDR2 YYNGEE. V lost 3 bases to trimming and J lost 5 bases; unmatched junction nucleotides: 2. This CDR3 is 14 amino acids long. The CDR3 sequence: CASSATSGRHEQYF. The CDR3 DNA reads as TGTGCCAGCAGCGCGACTAGCGGGAGGCACGAGCAGTACTTC.

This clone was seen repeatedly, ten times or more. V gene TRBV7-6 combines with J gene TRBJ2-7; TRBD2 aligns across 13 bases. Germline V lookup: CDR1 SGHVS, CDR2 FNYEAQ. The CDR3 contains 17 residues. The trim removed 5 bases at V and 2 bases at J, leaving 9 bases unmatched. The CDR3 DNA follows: TGTGCCAGCAGCGCCGGACTAGCGGGAGAAGGGACCTACGAGCAGTACTTC. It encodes CASSAGLAGEGTYEQYF.

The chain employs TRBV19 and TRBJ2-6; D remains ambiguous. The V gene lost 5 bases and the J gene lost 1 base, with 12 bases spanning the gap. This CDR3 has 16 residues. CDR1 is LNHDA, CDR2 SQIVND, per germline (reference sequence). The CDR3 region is CASSPRLVSGANVLTF. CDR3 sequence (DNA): TGTGCCAGTAGTCCCAGGCTGGTTTCTGGGGCCAACGTCCTGACTTTC.

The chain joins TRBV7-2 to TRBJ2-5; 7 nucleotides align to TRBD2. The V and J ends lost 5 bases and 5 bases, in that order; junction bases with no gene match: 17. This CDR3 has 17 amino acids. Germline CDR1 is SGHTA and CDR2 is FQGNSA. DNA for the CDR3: TGTGCCAGCAGCGGATCCCAGCGGGATCCGGGCGTGGAGACCCAGTACTTC. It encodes CASSGSQRDPGVETQYF. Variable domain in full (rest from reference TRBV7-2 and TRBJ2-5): GAGVSQSPSNKVTEKGKDVELRCDPISGHTALYWYRQSLGQGLEFLIYFQGNSAPDKSGLPSDRFSAERTGGSVSTLTIQRTQQEDSAVYLCASSGSQRDPGVETQYFGPGTRLLVL.

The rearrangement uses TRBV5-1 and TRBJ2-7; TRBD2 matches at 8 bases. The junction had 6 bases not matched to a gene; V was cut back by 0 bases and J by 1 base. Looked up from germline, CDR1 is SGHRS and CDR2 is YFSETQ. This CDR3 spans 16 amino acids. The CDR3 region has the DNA TGCGCCAGCAGCTTGGGGGGACTAGTGAGTTCCTACGAGCAGTACTTC. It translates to CASSLGGLVSSYEQYF.

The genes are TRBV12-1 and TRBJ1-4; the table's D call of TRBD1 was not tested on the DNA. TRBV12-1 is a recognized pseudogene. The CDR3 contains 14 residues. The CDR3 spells CASSWTRPGEKLFF. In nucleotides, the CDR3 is TGTGCCAGCAGCTGGACACGGCCCGGTGAAAAACTGTTTTTT.

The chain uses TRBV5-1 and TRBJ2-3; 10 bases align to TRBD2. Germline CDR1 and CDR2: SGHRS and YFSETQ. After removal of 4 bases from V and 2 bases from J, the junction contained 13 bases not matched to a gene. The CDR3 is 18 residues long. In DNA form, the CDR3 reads TGCGCCAGCAGCCCCGGTGCGGCTAGCGGGGGAATCACAGATACGCAGTATTTT. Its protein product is CASSPGAASGGITDTQYF.

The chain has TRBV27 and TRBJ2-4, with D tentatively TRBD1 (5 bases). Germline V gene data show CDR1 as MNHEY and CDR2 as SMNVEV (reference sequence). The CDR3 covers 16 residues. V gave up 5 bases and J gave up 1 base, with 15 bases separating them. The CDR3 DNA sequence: TGTGCCAGCAGTGGGGTGGGGCGCAAGGCCAAAAACATTCAGTACTTC. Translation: CASSGVGRKAKNIQYF.

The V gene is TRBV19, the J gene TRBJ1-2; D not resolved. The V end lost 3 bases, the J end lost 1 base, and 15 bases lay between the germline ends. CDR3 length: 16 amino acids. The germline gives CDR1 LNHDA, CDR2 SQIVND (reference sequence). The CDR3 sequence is CASSIGEWSVNYGYTF. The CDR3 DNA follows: TGTGCCAGTAGTATTGGGGAGTGGTCAGTTAACTATGGCTACACCTTC.

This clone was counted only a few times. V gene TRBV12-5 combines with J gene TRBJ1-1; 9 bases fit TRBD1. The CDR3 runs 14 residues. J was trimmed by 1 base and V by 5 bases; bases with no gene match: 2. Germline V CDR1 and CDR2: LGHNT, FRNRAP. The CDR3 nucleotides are TGTGCTAGTGGTCCGGGACAGGGGAACACTGAAGCTTTCTTT. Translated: CASGPGQGNTEAFF.

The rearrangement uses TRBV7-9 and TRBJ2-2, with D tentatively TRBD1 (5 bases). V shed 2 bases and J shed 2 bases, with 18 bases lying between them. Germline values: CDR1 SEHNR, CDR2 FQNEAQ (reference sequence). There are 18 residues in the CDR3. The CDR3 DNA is TGTGCCAGCAGCTTATCGCAGGGCAGTTGGGGAAACACCGGGGAGCTGTTTTTT. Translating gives CASSLSQGSWGNTGELFF.

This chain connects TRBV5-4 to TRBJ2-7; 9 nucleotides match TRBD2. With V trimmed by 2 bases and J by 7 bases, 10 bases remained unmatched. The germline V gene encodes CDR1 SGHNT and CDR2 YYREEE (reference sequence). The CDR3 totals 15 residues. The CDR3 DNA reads TGTGCCAGCAGCTTCCCGGGACTAGCAGATGGGGAGCAGTACTTC. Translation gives CASSFPGLADGEQYF.

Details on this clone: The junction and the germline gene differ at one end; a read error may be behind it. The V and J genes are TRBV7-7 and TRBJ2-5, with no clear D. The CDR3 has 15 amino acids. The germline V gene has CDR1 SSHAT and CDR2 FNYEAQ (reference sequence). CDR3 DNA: TGTGCTAGCAGTCTCCAAATCAGGTACCAAGAGACCCAGTACTTC. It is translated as CASSLQIRYQETQYF.

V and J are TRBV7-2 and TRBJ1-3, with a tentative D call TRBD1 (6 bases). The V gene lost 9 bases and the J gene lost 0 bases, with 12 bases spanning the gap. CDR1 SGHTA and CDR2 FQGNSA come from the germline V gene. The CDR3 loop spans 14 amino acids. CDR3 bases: TGTGCCAGTCAGGGGACGAGCTCTGGAAACACCATATATTTT. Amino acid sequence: CASQGTSSGNTIYF. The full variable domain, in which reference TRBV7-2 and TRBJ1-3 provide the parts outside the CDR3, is GAGVSQSPSNKVTEKGKDVELRCDPISGHTALYWYRQSLGQGLEFLIYFQGNSAPDKSGLPSDRFSAERTGGSVSTLTIQRTQQEDSAVYLCASQGTSSGNTIYFGEGSWLTVV.

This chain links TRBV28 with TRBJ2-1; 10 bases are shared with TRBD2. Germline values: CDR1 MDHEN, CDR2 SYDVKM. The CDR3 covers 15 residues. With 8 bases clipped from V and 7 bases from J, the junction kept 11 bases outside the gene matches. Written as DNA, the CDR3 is TGTGCCAGCGCGTCGGAGCGGGAGGGCGTAAATGAGCAGTTCTTC. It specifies CASASEREGVNEQFF. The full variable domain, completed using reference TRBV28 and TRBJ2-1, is DVKVTQSSRYLVKRTGEKVFLECVQDMDHENMFWYRQDPGLGLRLIYFSYDVKMKEKGDIPEGYSVSREKKERFSLILESASTNQTSMYLCASASEREGVNEQFFGPGTRLTVL.

CDR3 bases: TGCGCCAGCAGTCAAGTTTTAACGTCGAGAAGGGCCGAGAGGGGGGGAAACACCGGGGAGCTGTTTTTT. As protein: CASSQVLTSRRAERGGNTGELFF. The rearrangement uses TRBV23-1 and TRBJ2-2; possibly TRBD2 for D (7 bases). TRBV23-1 is identified as an open reading frame with a role that is uncertain. Trimming left V 2 bases short and J 2 bases short, with 33 bases between. The CDR3 runs to 23 residues.

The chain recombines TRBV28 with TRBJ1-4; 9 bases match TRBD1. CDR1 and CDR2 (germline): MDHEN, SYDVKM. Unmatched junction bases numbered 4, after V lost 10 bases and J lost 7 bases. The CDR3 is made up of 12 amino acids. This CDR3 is CATGTGSEKLFF. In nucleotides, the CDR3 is TGTGCCACCGGGACAGGGTCTGAAAAACTGTTTTTT.